This entry is about one TCR beta chain. The CDR3 sequence is 15 residues long. The germline CDR1 and CDR2 sequences are SGHRS and YFSETQ. The junction had 3 bases not matched to a gene; V was cut back by 0 bases and J by 5 bases. The data derive from a study of blood T cell repertoires in COVID-19. Method: immunoSEQ multiplex PCR; TCRdb's copy keeps in-frame clones and lacks some. The table includes 200,000 to 300,000 clones, about 90% detected once. The J gene is TRBJ2-1, the V gene TRBV5-1; 9 nucleotides line up with TRBD1. The source of this sequence is a man in his 60s who had recovered from COVID-19. Input material: peripheral blood. CDR3 protein: CASSLGGQGHNEQFF. DNA of the CDR3: TGCGCCAGCAGCTTGGGGGGACAGGGCCACAATGAGCAGTTCTTC.